A single T cell receptor beta chain is shown here with its context. Germline V gives CDR1 SGHRS, CDR2 YFSETQ. The CDR3 is 13 amino acids. V was cut by 0 bases and J by 4 bases, with 4 bases left in between. The entry originates in a study of blood T cell repertoires in COVID-19. Study as a whole: Acute and convalescent COVID-19 samples came from the United States, Italy and Spain.

TCRdb keeps only in-frame clones here, not all; method: immunoSEQ multiplex PCR. The repertoire holds around 98,000 clones, with approximately 82% as singletons. The V call is TRBV5-1, the J call TRBJ2-2; D remains unclear. This TCR was sampled from a man between 70 and 80 years old with active or convalescent COVID-19. Sequenced sample: peripheral blood. In DNA, the CDR3 is TGCGCCAGCAGCTTGGGGGCCACCGGGGAGCTGTTTTTT. The encoded protein is CASSLGATGELFF.